Listed below are T cell receptor beta chains from one sample, sequenced in a study of T cell clonotyping in hematopoietic cell transplantation. Produced via immunoSEQ multiplex PCR; TCRdb's table is partial and in-frame only. The sample lists roughly 38,000 clones, over 70% occurring once. The sequenced material came from peripheral blood mononuclear cells. These receptors all stem from a woman aged 40 to 50 in good health. Some clones in this sample may be carry-over from other donors' samples. CDR3s include the opening cysteine and the closing phenylalanine or tryptophan. The order of the fields is J gene, clone size, V gene, CDR3 protein. Rows give clone size only sometimes, using once, few, many, or a class for an expanded clone.

J: TRBJ2-5; size: -; V: TRBV6-5; CDR3: CASSQTLGSETQYF
J: TRBJ1-2; size: -; V: TRBV6-5; CDR3: CASSYSGAGAYGYTF
J: TRBJ2-6; size: -; V: TRBV30; CDR3: CAWSRGGAGANVLTF
J: TRBJ1-2; size: once; V: TRBV28; CDR3: CASSLKQGGGYTF
J: TRBJ2-7; size: -; V: TRBV5-4; CDR3: CASSPRAGTKAEQYF
J: TRBJ2-1; size: few; V: TRBV13; CDR3: CASRLPGQGVYNEQFF
J: TRBJ1-1; size: -; V: TRBV14; CDR3: CASSHSLGNTEAFF
J: TRBJ1-2; size: -; V: TRBV19; CDR3: CASTNQGDRVKDYGYTF
J: TRBJ2-5; size: -; V: TRBV28; CDR3: CASSPPGLAGRKTQYF
J: TRBJ1-2; size: -; V: TRBV20-1; CDR3: CSGGQNYGYTF
J: TRBJ2-3; size: -; V: TRBV29-1; CDR3: CSVETGGF
J: TRBJ2-2; size: -; V: TRBV7-8; CDR3: CASSQFGTSGNTGELFF
J: TRBJ1-1; size: -; V: TRBV9; CDR3: CASSVGLQLNTEAFF
J: TRBJ2-7; size: few; V: TRBV5-6; CDR3: CASSLVGSAQYF
J: TRBJ2-5; size: once; V: TRBV4-3; CDR3: CASSQAIGETQYF